Shown below are 25 T cell receptor beta chains from a single sample sequenced in a study of blood T cell repertoires in COVID-19. The assay was immunoSEQ multiplex PCR, and TCRdb's table has in-frame clones only and misses some. The table shows around 270,000 clones, with more than 75% occurring only once. The sequencing sample was made of peripheral blood. All receptors derive from a woman between 45 and 65 years old with acute or convalescent COVID-19.

This clone was found once. The chain is built from TRBV28 and TRBJ1-5; 7 nucleotides match TRBD1. The germline V gene has CDR1 MDHEN and CDR2 SYDVKM. This CDR3 comprises 15 residues. V shed 7 bases and J 2 bases; nucleotides not matched to a gene: 8. In nucleotides, the CDR3 is TGTGCCAGCATTAGCACAGGGGAAGGCAATCAGCCCCAGCATTTT. Its protein product is CASISTGEGNQPQHF.

The rearrangement links TRBV11-2 to TRBJ2-5, with a weak D call TRBD2 (6 bases). From germline, CDR1 is SGHAT and CDR2 FQNNGV. V was cut by 0 bases and J by 1 base, with 18 bases left in between. The CDR3 runs to 18 residues. The CDR3: CASSLDPFGGGTQETQYF. The CDR3 DNA is TGTGCCAGCAGCTTAGATCCTTTTGGCGGAGGGACCCAAGAGACCCAGTACTTC.

To note about this clone: Other DNA variants within this sample encode the same CDR3. This chain connects TRBV28 to TRBJ2-7; 12 bases are shared with TRBD2. This CDR3 is 14 amino acids long. J lost 2 bases, V lost 6 bases, and 2 bases had no gene match. CDR1 and CDR2 from the germline V gene are MDHEN and SYDVKM. The CDR3 loop is CASRLAGGTYEQYF. The CDR3 bases are TGTGCCAGCAGACTAGCGGGAGGTACCTACGAGCAGTACTTC. The full variable domain, in which reference TRBV28 and TRBJ2-7 provide the parts outside the CDR3, is DVKVTQSSRYLVKRTGEKVFLECVQDMDHENMFWYRQDPGLGLRLIYFSYDVKMKEKGDIPEGYSVSREKKERFSLILESASTNQTSMYLCASRLAGGTYEQYFGPGTRLTVT.

The chain links TRBV28 to TRBJ2-4; perhaps TRBD2 as D (6 bases). The V end lost 4 bases, the J end lost 3 bases, and 13 bases lay between the germline ends. The CDR3 is made up of 15 amino acids. The germline CDR1 and CDR2 sequences are MDHEN and SYDVKM. The CDR3 sequence: CASSSPAGSKNIQYF. CDR3 bases: TGTGCCAGCAGTTCCCCCGCGGGGAGCAAAAACATTCAGTACTTC.

The rearrangement joins TRBV5-6 to TRBJ2-5; 9 bases are a match to TRBD2. V shed 4 bases and J 5 bases; nucleotides not matched to a gene: 9. CDR1 SGHDT and CDR2 YYEEEE come from the germline V gene. CDR3 size: 15 residues. The CDR3 sequence is CASSATTSGGETQYF. The CDR3 DNA is TGTGCCAGCAGCGCTACGACTAGCGGAGGGGAGACCCAGTACTTC. The full variable domain, with the rest looked up from reference TRBV5-6 and TRBJ2-5, is DAGVTQSPTHLIKTRGQQVTLRCSPKSGHDTVSWYQQALGQGPQFIFQYYEEEERQRGNFPDRFSGHQFPNYSSELNVNALLLGDSALYLCASSATTSGGETQYFGPGTRLLVL.

J is TRBJ1-2 and V is TRBV4-3; 8 bases fit TRBD1. Germline V lookup: CDR1 LGHNA, CDR2 YSLEER. The CDR3 contains 16 residues. V lost 0 bases to trimming and J lost 8 bases; unmatched junction nucleotides: 11. The CDR3, as DNA: TGCGCCAGCAGCCAAGATTTATCAGGGGGCTCTGGAGGCTACACCTTC. Translating gives CASSQDLSGGSGGYTF.

The chain uses TRBV3-1 (or the pseudogene TRBV3-2) and TRBJ2-2; no clear D gene. Trimming shortened V by 2 bases and J by 1 base, and 5 bases separated the two germline ends. The CDR3 is made up of 14 amino acids. The germline V gene encodes CDR1 LGHDT and CDR2 YNNKEL (reference sequence). CDR3 sequence: CASSQWQNTGELFF. The CDR3 region has the DNA TGTGCCAGCAGCCAATGGCAGAACACCGGGGAGCTGTTTTTT.

This clone was seen once. The V call is TRBV19, the J call TRBJ1-1; a weak D match, TRBD1 (5 bases). Germline V gene lookup returns CDR1 LNHDA and CDR2 SQIVND (reference sequence). CDR3 length: 14 amino acids. V lost 6 bases and J 5 bases, leaving 16 bases between the germline ends. In nucleotides, the CDR3 is TGTGCCAGTAGACGGCAGGGTTTGGAGACTGAAGCTTTCTTT. Its protein product is CASRRQGLETEAFF.

The chain is built from TRBV28 and TRBJ2-1, with D possibly being TRBD2 (7 bases). This CDR3 has 16 residues. CDR1 and CDR2 (germline): MDHEN, SYDVKM. With 3 bases removed from V and 6 bases from J, the gap between germline ends came to 18 bases. The CDR3 protein is CASSFGGGQGTNEQFF. In DNA, the CDR3 is TGTGCCAGCAGTTTTGGGGGAGGGCAGGGGACCAATGAGCAGTTCTTC.

V is TRBV4-1 and J is TRBJ1-6; 7 bases align to TRBD1. Germline-derived CDR1 and CDR2 are MGHRA and YSYEKL. Germline trimming cut 1 base from V and 7 bases from J; bases unmatched to any gene: 7. This CDR3 is 16 amino acids long. The CDR3 coding sequence is TGCGCCAGCAGCCAAGTCCGACAGGGAAAGAATTCACCCCTCCACTTT. This codes for CASSQVRQGKNSPLHF.

V is TRBV18 and J is TRBJ2-1, with 8 bases lining up with TRBD2. There are 15 residues in the CDR3. J gave up 4 bases and V 2 bases, and 4 bases lay outside the gene matches. CDR1 and CDR2 (germline): KGHSH, LQKENI. The CDR3 DNA reads TGTGCCAGCTCACCAAGCAGCGGGAGATACAATGAGCAGTTCTTC. Translation: CASSPSSGRYNEQFF.

This chain joins TRBV4-1 and TRBJ2-5; TRBD2 matches 14 bases. The length of the CDR3 is 17 residues. V was pared by 4 bases and J by 5 bases, with 9 bases of the junction left unmatched. Germline values: CDR1 MGHRA, CDR2 YSYEKL. This CDR3 is CASSPRGTSGSFETQYF. The CDR3 DNA is TGCGCCAGCAGCCCACGTGGGACTAGCGGGAGTTTTGAGACCCAGTACTTC.

This chain connects TRBV7-3 to TRBJ2-7; 12 bases are shared with TRBD2. Trimming at V came to 1 base and at J to 1 base, leaving 8 bases not matched to a gene. The CDR3 runs to 18 residues. Germline-derived CDR1 and CDR2 are SGHTA and FQGTGA. The CDR3 sequence: CASSLKPSGRANSYEQYF. DNA for the CDR3: TGTGCCAGCAGCTTAAAGCCTAGCGGGAGGGCCAATTCCTACGAGCAGTACTTC. Variable domain in full (rest from reference TRBV7-3 and TRBJ2-7): GAGVSQTPSNKVTEKGKYVELRCDPISGHTALYWYRQSLGQGPEFLIYFQGTGAADDSGLPNDRFFAVRPEGSVSTLKIQRTERGDSAVYLCASSLKPSGRANSYEQYFGPGTRLTVT.

The chain employs TRBV5-1 and TRBJ2-1, with D tentatively TRBD1 (5 bases). CDR3 size: 16 residues. The germline gives CDR1 SGHRS, CDR2 YFSETQ. V was cut by 4 bases and J by 5 bases, with 19 bases left in between. CDR3 nucleotides: TGCGCCAGCAGCAGGCACACCAGCGAGACAGACAATGAGCAGTTCTTC. Its translation: CASSRHTSETDNEQFF.

The V gene is TRBV6-5, the J gene TRBJ1-5; possibly TRBD1 for D (6 bases). Trimming took 11 bases from V and 6 from J, leaving 17 bases between them. There are 13 residues in the CDR3. The germline V gene encodes CDR1 MNHEY and CDR2 SVGAGI. This CDR3 is CAVQAGEAQPQHF. The CDR3 DNA sequence: TGTGCCGTACAGGCAGGGGAAGCTCAGCCCCAGCATTTT.

A note on this clone: A read error may explain this, as a much larger clone is one base away. Other DNA sequences in the sample encode the same CDR3. The CDR3 DNA is TGTGCCAGCAGCTTGGACAGGGGGAACACTGAAGCTTTCTTT. Encoded protein: CASSLDRGNTEAFF. The chain couples TRBV5-4 to TRBJ1-1; 7 bases are a match to TRBD1. V lost 0 bases, J lost 1 base, and 0 bases stayed unmatched. In germline, CDR1 is SGHNT, CDR2 YYREEE (reference sequence). The CDR3 loop spans 14 amino acids.

V and J are TRBV27 and TRBJ2-1, with 7 positions matching TRBD1. V was pared by 7 bases and J by 10 bases, with 10 bases of the junction left unmatched. This CDR3 is built from 13 residues. From germline, CDR1 is MNHEY and CDR2 SMNVEV (reference sequence). CDR3 protein: CASIANGTVEQFF. In DNA, the CDR3 is TGTGCCAGCATAGCAAACGGGACAGTAGAGCAGTTCTTC.

This chain uses TRBV30 with TRBJ1-1, with 9 bases lining up with TRBD1. Germline lookup yields CDR1 GTSNPN and CDR2 SVGIG (reference sequence). The J segment lost 6 bases and the V segment lost 0 bases, leaving 5 bases of the junction unmatched. This CDR3 is 14 amino acids long. The CDR3 DNA is TGTGCCTGGAGTGTAGGACAGGGGAAGTCTGAAGCTTTCTTT. Protein: CAWSVGQGKSEAFF.

This chain joins TRBV7-9 and TRBJ1-1; possibly TRBD1 for D (6 bases). CDR1 is SEHNR, CDR2 FQNEAQ, per germline (reference sequence). Trimming pared 5 bases from V and 1 base from J, leaving 17 bases between. CDR3 length: 16 amino acids. DNA for the CDR3: TGTGCCAGCAGCCCGGGACAAAAAAGGCAGAACACTGAAGCTTTCTTT. Its protein product is CASSPGQKRQNTEAFF. The full variable domain, with the rest looked up from reference TRBV7-9 and TRBJ1-1, is DTGVSQNPRHKITKRGQNVTFRCDPISEHNRLYWYRQTLGQGPEFLTYFQNEAQLEKSRLLSDRFSAERPKGSFSTLEIQRTEQGDSAMYLCASSPGQKRQNTEAFFGQGTRLTVV.

The genes are TRBV10-3 and TRBJ1-2, with TRBD1 as a possible D gene (6 bases). V was shortened by 3 bases and J by 3 bases, with 17 bases between the two germline ends. The CDR3 totals 16 residues. Germline V lookup: CDR1 ENHRY, CDR2 SYGVKD. CDR3 residues: CAISDPVRGRDYGYTF. In nucleotides, the CDR3 is TGTGCCATCAGTGACCCCGTCAGGGGCAGAGACTATGGCTACACCTTC.

V usage is TRBV28 and J usage is TRBJ1-1; a weak D match, TRBD1 (5 bases). CDR1 and CDR2 (germline): MDHEN, SYDVKM. This CDR3 is built from 14 residues. V was pared by 2 bases and J by 4 bases, with 11 bases between. CDR3 nucleotides: TGTGCCAGCAGTTTAGCTGGAAGGGGCACTGAAGCTTTCTTT. Translating it yields CASSLAGRGTEAFF.

V is TRBV6-5 and J is TRBJ1-3; D is uncertain. The length of the CDR3 is 14 residues. Germline V gives CDR1 MNHEY, CDR2 SVGAGI. Trimming shortened V by 6 bases and J by 0 bases, and 9 bases separated the two germline ends. CDR3 DNA: TGTGCCAGCAGCCTCTTTCGCTCTGGAAACACCATATATTTT. This gives the protein CASSLFRSGNTIYF.

The chain links TRBV11-2 to TRBJ2-7; 9 nucleotides align to TRBD1. This CDR3 is built from 15 residues. J was trimmed by 2 bases and V by 5 bases; bases with no gene match: 7. Germline V CDR1 and CDR2: SGHAT, FQNNGV. The CDR3 DNA reads TGTGCCAGCAGCAAAAATGGACAGGGGACCTACGAGCAGTACTTC. Its protein is CASSKNGQGTYEQYF.

Of note for this clone: The sample contains more than one DNA sequence encoding this CDR3. The chain has TRBV7-3 and TRBJ2-5; no clear D. Trimming removed 4 bases from V and 4 bases from J, with 4 bases in between. CDR1 and CDR2 (germline): SGHTA, FQGTGA. This CDR3 comprises 11 residues. The CDR3 protein is CASSSGETQYF. The CDR3 region has the DNA TGTGCCAGCAGCTCCGGAGAGACCCAGTACTTC.

This rearrangement joins TRBV9 to TRBJ1-1; 9 bases are a match to TRBD1. CDR3 size: 15 residues. Germline lookup yields CDR1 SGDLS and CDR2 YYNGEE. The trim removed 2 bases at V and 4 bases at J, leaving 6 bases unmatched. In DNA form, the CDR3 reads TGTGCCAGCAGCGTCCCCGGGACAGGGAGCACTGAAGCTTTCTTT. Residues: CASSVPGTGSTEAFF.